This TCR beta chain was retrieved from a study of shared clonotypes between healthy human individuals. Notes on the study in general: Approximately 5% was the fraction of naive CD4 clonotypes found shared across a few donors.

Positively selected for CCR7, the CD45RO-negative cells used as naive CD8 cells excluded terminally differentiated effector memory CD45RA+ cells. Only Caucasian adults living in Nashville, Tennessee made up the donor group. From germline, CDR1 is MNHEY and CDR2 SVGAGI. V lost 2 bases and J 5 bases, leaving 9 bases between the germline ends. The CDR3 has 13 residues. TCRdb's copy holds only in-frame clones and misses some; the assay was immunoSEQ multiplex PCR. In the table there are about 2.1 million clones, roughly 95% of which are singletons. A word on this clone: Its antigen is currently unknown.

This chain joins TRBV6-5 and TRBJ1-2; the D is unclear. Sequencing input: naive CD8+ T cells from PBMCs. The receptor's source is a man younger than 35 in good health. Some clones in this sample may be carry-over from other donors' samples. The CDR3 sequence: CASSYAYSYGYTF. CDR3 in DNA: TGTGCCAGCAGTTACGCCTACAGTTATGGCTACACCTTC.